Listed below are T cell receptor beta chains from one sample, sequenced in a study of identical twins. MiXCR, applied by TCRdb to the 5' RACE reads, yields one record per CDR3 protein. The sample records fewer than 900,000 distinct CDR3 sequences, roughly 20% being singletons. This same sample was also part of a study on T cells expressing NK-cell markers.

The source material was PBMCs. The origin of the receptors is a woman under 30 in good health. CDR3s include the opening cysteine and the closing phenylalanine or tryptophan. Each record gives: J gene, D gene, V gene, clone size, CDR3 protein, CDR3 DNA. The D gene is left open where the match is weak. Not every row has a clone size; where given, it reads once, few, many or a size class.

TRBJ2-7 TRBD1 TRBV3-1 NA CASSQDLPGQAFSYEQYF TGTGCCAGCAGCCAAGACCTACCGGGACAGGCCTTCTCCTACGAGCAGTACTTC
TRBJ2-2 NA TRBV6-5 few CASSYRAGETGELFF TGTGCCAGCAGTTACCGGGCAGGGGAAACCGGGGAGCTGTTTTTT
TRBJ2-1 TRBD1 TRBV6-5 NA CASSTGQGNEQFF TGTGCCAGCAGTACTGGACAGGGCAATGAGCAGTTCTTC
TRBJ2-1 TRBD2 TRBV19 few CASSYPLLAGGLGNEQFF TGTGCCAGTAGTTATCCCCTTCTAGCGGGGGGGCTTGGCAATGAGCAGTTCTTC
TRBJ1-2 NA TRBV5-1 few CASSLVQRRGYTF TGCGCCAGCAGCTTGGTACAGCGGAGGGGCTACACCTTC
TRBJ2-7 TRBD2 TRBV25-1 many CASSEYGGGREQYF TGTGCCAGCAGTGAATACGGGGGGGGACGGGAGCAGTACTTC
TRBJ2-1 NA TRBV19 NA CASSPSGWGAEQFF TGTGCCAGTAGTCCCTCGGGTTGGGGGGCTGAGCAGTTCTTC
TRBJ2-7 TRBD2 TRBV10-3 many CAIADSGGSSYEQYF TGTGCCATCGCCGACAGCGGGGGGTCCTCCTACGAGCAGTACTTC
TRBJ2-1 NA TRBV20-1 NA CSASTVTQQFF TGCAGTGCTAGCACGGTCACGCAGCAGTTCTTC
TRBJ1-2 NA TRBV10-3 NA CATYGEVIGGYTF TGTGCCACCTACGGAGAGGTCATAGGTGGCTACACCTTC
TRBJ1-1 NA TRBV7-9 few CASSPPPTANTEAFF TGTGCCAGCAGCCCCCCACCGACAGCGAACACTGAAGCTTTCTTT
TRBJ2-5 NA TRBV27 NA CASRRISGQETQYF TGTGCCAGCCGTAGGATCAGTGGTCAAGAGACCCAGTACTTC
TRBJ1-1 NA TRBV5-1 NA CASSGTDTEAFF TGCGCCAGCAGCGGAACAGACACTGAAGCTTTCTTT
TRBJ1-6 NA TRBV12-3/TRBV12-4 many CASSLVGGANSPLHF TGTGCCAGCAGTTTAGTCGGGGGTGCAAATTCACCCCTCCACTTT
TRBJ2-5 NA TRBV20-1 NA CSAEGGGTQYF TGCAGTGCTGAGGGGGGAGGGACCCAGTACTTC
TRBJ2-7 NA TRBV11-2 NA CASSLEGSSLAEQYF TGTGCCAGCAGCTTAGAAGGCAGCTCTCTGGCCGAGCAGTACTTC
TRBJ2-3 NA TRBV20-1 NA CSAPDMAPDTQYF TGCAGTGCGCCTGATATGGCCCCAGATACGCAGTATTTT
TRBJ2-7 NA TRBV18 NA CASSDASGSYEQYF TGTGCCAGCTCAGATGCATCAGGCTCCTACGAGCAGTACTTC
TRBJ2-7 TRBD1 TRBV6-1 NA CASRGGQGNYEQYF TGTGCCAGCAGGGGAGGACAGGGAAACTACGAGCAGTACTTC
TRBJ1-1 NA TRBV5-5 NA CASSLAVRLNTEAFF TGTGCCAGCAGCTTGGCCGTACGTTTGAACACTGAAGCTTTCTTT
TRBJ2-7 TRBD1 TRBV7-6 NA CASSIGQGGEQYF TGTGCCAGCAGCATCGGACAGGGCGGCGAGCAGTACTTC
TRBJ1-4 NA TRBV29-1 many CSVAPYTGNEKLFF TGCAGCGTTGCCCCATACACAGGAAATGAAAAACTGTTTTTT
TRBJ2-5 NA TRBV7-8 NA CASSSPLTQEETQYF TGTGCCAGCAGCTCCCCCCTAACGCAGGAAGAGACCCAGTACTTC
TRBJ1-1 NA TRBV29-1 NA CSVVRQLNTEAFF TGCAGCGTTGTAAGGCAGCTGAACACTGAAGCTTTCTTT
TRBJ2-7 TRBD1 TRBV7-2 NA CASRPDRDRGEQYF TGTGCCAGCAGACCCGACCGGGACAGGGGCGAGCAGTACTTC
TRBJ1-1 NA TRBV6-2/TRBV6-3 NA CASKDRMNTEAFF TGTGCCAGCAAGGACAGAATGAACACTGAAGCTTTCTTT
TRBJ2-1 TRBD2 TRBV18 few CASSQRDRNEQFF TGTGCCAGCTCACAGCGGGACCGCAATGAGCAGTTCTTC
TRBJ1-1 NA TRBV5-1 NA CASSRAGPRKAFF TGCGCCAGCAGCCGGGCGGGACCCAGGAAAGCTTTCTTT
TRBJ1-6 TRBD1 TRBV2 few CASIIDRGGGSPLHF TGTGCCAGCATCATCGACAGGGGAGGAGGTTCACCCCTCCACTTT
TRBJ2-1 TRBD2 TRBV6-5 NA CASSYFTAGYNEQFF TGTGCCAGCAGTTACTTTACAGCGGGGTACAATGAGCAGTTCTTC
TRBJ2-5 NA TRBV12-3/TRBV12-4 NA CASMRNQETQYF TGTGCCAGCATGCGGAATCAAGAGACCCAGTACTTC
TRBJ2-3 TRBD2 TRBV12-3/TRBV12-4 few CASRFLAGGGDTQYF TGTGCCAGCAGATTCCTAGCGGGAGGTGGAGATACGCAGTATTTT
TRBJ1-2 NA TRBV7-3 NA CASSMDTFYGYTF TGTGCCAGCAGCATGGACACCTTCTATGGCTACACCTTC
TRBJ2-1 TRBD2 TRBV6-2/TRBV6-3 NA CASRTPGGGYNEQFF TGTGCCAGCAGAACGCCGGGGGGGGGTTACAATGAGCAGTTCTTC
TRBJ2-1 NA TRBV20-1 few CSARRQGNEQFF TGCAGTGCTAGGCGCCAAGGCAATGAGCAGTTCTTC
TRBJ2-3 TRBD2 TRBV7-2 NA CASSPRTSGVTDTQYF TGTGCCAGCAGCCCCCGGACTAGCGGGGTCACAGATACGCAGTATTTT
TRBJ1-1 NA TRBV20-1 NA CSASDWGTEAFF TGCAGTGCTAGCGACTGGGGCACTGAAGCTTTCTTT
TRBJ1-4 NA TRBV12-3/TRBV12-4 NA CASSLFTGGGEKLFF TGTGCCAGCAGTCTCTTTACCGGTGGGGGGGAAAAACTGTTTTTT
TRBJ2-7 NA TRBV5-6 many CASRNGQRDTYEQYF TGTGCCAGCAGAAATGGACAGCGGGATACCTACGAGCAGTACTTC